The subject of this entry is one T cell receptor beta chain. The antigen remains unidentified. These data are taken from a study of T cell responses to AZD1222 COVID-19 vaccine. Notes on the study in general: Baseline testing showed seropositivity in only a handful of AZD1222 recipients. Reports say nearly half of spike-specific TCRs go after unmutated variant regions. White British people made up most donors, females outnumbered males, and clonal diversity was possibly underestimated.

Trimming shortened V by 4 bases and J by 2 bases, and 12 bases separated the two germline ends. CDR3 length: 15 amino acids. The germline CDR1 and CDR2 sequences are SNHLY and FYNNEI. Produced via immunoSEQ multiplex PCR; TCRdb's table is partial and in-frame only. The sample holds 100,000 to 150,000 clones, 90% to 95% seen once. This sequence was found in an adult in good health. Sequences were derived from peripheral blood, sampled on day 0 of AZD1222 vaccination. The chain combines TRBV2 with TRBJ2-1; the D gene is possibly TRBD2 (5 bases). The CDR3 protein is CASSVTSGAYNEQFF. The CDR3 nucleotides are TGTGCCAGCAGTGTTACCAGCGGAGCCTACAATGAGCAGTTCTTC.